Following are 17 T cell receptor beta chains from one sample sequenced in a study of OX40 agonist ivuxolimab in advanced cancers. Clones were sequenced by immunoSEQ multiplex PCR, and TCRdb holds only the in-frame ones, with some missing. The sample has around 25,000 clones, 84% seen once. This specimen consisted of CD4+ or CD8+ T cells sorted from blood, obtained in a trial of the OX40 agonist ivuxolimab. These TCRs come from an adult with an advanced solid tumor such as melanoma, head and neck, liver or kidney cancer.

As to this clone: At the DNA level, this CDR3 is encoded by other sequences in the same sample as well. This sequence joins TRBV5-1 and TRBJ2-7; D not certain. This CDR3 comprises 15 residues. Germline values: CDR1 SGHRS, CDR2 YFSETQ. V lost 0 bases and J lost 3, with 13 bases in between. CDR3 nucleotides: TGCGCCAGCAGCTTGGCCGGCGGCTCCGTCTACGAGCAGTACTTC. Residues: CASSLAGGSVYEQYF.

A few counts support this clone. This chain links TRBV5-1 with TRBJ1-1, with D unclear. Germline V gives CDR1 SGHRS, CDR2 YFSETQ. The CDR3 is made up of 12 amino acids. V lost 0 bases to trimming and J lost 8 bases, with 8 bases between them. CDR3 sequence: CASSLVGREAFF. For the CDR3, the DNA is TGCGCCAGCAGCTTGGTGGGAAGGGAAGCTTTCTTT.

This chain uses TRBV30 with TRBJ2-7; D is unclear. The CDR3 runs to 8 residues. Germline V lookup: CDR1 GTSNPN, CDR2 SVGIG (reference sequence). The CDR3 reads CAVGEQYF. For the CDR3, the DNA is TGTGCTGTAGGGGAGCAGTACTTC.

The rearrangement links TRBV19 to TRBJ2-3; 10 nucleotides align to TRBD2. Germline V gene sequence: CDR1 LNHDA, CDR2 SQIVND (reference sequence). This CDR3 region has 14 residues. Trimming cost V 3 bases and J 7 bases; bases outside gene matches: 4. The CDR3 nucleotides are TGTGCCAGTAGTATTAGCGGGGGGACGAATACGCAGTATTTT. As protein: CASSISGGTNTQYF. Combining the CDR3 with reference TRBV19 and TRBJ2-3 gives the whole variable domain DGGITQSPKYLFRKEGQNVTLSCEQNLNHDAMYWYRQDPGQGLRLIYYSQIVNDFQKGDIAEGYSVSREKKESFPLTVTSAQKNPTAFYLCASSISGGTNTQYFGPGTRLTVL.

In its sample, this clone was seen a few times. V gene TRBV6-1 combines with J gene TRBJ2-2; tentatively, D is TRBD1 (5 bases). Trimming shortened V by 8 bases and J by 3 bases, and 10 bases separated the two germline ends. CDR1 MNHNS and CDR2 SASEGT come from the germline V gene. This CDR3 comprises 13 residues. The CDR3 region has the DNA TGTGCCAGCCTTCCAGGGCACACCGGGGAGCTGTTTTTT. Its protein is CASLPGHTGELFF.

J is TRBJ2-7 and V is TRBV27; either TRBD1 or TRBD2 may supply D (7 bases each). Germline CDR1 MNHEY, CDR2 SMNVEV (reference sequence). The CDR3 consists of 16 residues. Trimming took off 5 bases at V and 4 bases at J, with 21 bases between the two ends. This CDR3 is CASSPRQGGRDYEQYF. DNA of the CDR3: TGTGCCAGCAGTCCCAGACAGGGTGGGAGGGATTACGAGCAGTACTTC.

The V call is TRBV4-1, the J call TRBJ1-5; D is unclear. V was pared by 4 bases and J by 4 bases, with 8 bases between. The germline gives CDR1 MGHRA, CDR2 YSYEKL. The length of the CDR3 is 13 residues. CDR3 sequence: CASSLRENQPQHF. The CDR3 DNA follows: TGCGCCAGCAGCCTGCGAGAGAATCAGCCCCAGCATTTT.

The rearrangement joins TRBV7-3 to TRBJ2-1; 12 bases agree with TRBD2. Per germline, CDR1 SGHTA and CDR2 FQGTGA. The CDR3 has 15 residues. V shed 5 bases, J shed 4 bases, and the junction held 3 bases outside the gene matches. This CDR3 reads CASSPTSGRYNEQFF. The DNA of the CDR3 is TGTGCCAGCAGCCCTACTAGCGGGAGGTACAATGAGCAGTTCTTC.

The gene calls are TRBV7-2 and TRBJ2-7; 12 nucleotides align to TRBD2. V trimming: 5 bases; J trimming: 2 bases; junction bases outside the gene matches: 10. The germline V gene has CDR1 SGHTA and CDR2 FQGNSA. This CDR3 is built from 17 residues. CDR3 sequence reads: CASSPTRLAGGTYEQYF. The CDR3 nucleotides are TGTGCCAGCAGCCCCACGCGGCTAGCGGGGGGGACCTACGAGCAGTACTTC.

This clone was observed a few times. The J gene is TRBJ1-5, the V gene TRBV11-2; D unresolved. This CDR3 region has 13 residues. Trimming removed 6 bases at V and 10 bases at J, with 16 bases between. CDR1 is SGHAT, CDR2 FQNNGV, per germline. The CDR3 DNA reads TGTGCCAGCAGTCCCGGTGACCGTCAACCCCAGCATTTT. Translating gives CASSPGDRQPQHF.

This chain connects TRBV6-5 to TRBJ2-7; D is ambiguous. CDR3 length: 14 residues. The germline gives CDR1 MNHEY, CDR2 SVGAGI. Trimming took 5 bases from V and 4 from J, leaving 15 bases between them. CDR3 region: CASSKGTVRYEQYF. CDR3 in DNA: TGTGCCAGCAGTAAAGGTACAGTGAGATACGAGCAGTACTTC.

The CDR3 sequence is CASSLEGGGNTEAFF. The CDR3 DNA follows: TGTGCCAGCAGCTTGGAGGGGGGCGGGAACACTGAAGCTTTCTTT. The chain recombines TRBV5-4 with TRBJ1-1, with D possibly being TRBD1 (6 bases). V shed 0 bases and J shed 1 base, with 10 bases lying between them. This CDR3 comprises 15 residues. CDR1 and CDR2 (germline): SGHNT, YYREEE (reference sequence).

This clone was seen a handful of times. V and J are TRBV5-4 and TRBJ1-1; D possibly corresponds to TRBD1 (5 bases). The germline V gene has CDR1 SGHNT and CDR2 YYREEE (reference sequence). The CDR3 runs 16 residues. Trimming removed 0 bases at V and 1 base at J, with 13 bases between. CDR3 nucleotide sequence: TGTGCCAGCAGCTTGGCCGTGCGGGGCTCGAACACTGAAGCTTTCTTT. Protein product: CASSLAVRGSNTEAFF.

This rearrangement joins TRBV9 to TRBJ2-5; TRBD1 aligns across 7 bases. This CDR3 is built from 15 residues. V gave up 3 bases and J gave up 2 bases; unmatched junction bases: 7. Looked up from germline, CDR1 is SGDLS and CDR2 is YYNGEE. The CDR3 loop reads CASSGFGTEQETQYF. For the CDR3, the DNA is TGTGCCAGCAGCGGATTCGGGACAGAACAAGAGACCCAGTACTTC.

This chain connects TRBV25-1 to TRBJ2-2; 12 bases fit TRBD1. In germline, CDR1 is MGHDK, CDR2 SYGVNS. V dropped 2 bases and J dropped 6; count of bases not matched to a gene: 4. The CDR3 runs to 16 residues. The CDR3 bases are TGTGCCAGCAGTGAACCGGGACAGGGGGCCTCCGGGGAGCTGTTTTTT. Amino acid sequence: CASSEPGQGASGELFF.

The chain employs TRBV19 and TRBJ2-1; 12 bases map to TRBD2. CDR1 and CDR2 (germline): LNHDA, SQIVND (reference sequence). V shed 3 bases and J 3 bases; nucleotides not matched to a gene: 21. This CDR3 has 22 amino acids. This CDR3 is CASSMNSWGPGSSGRDYNEQFF. CDR3 in DNA: TGTGCCAGTAGTATGAATTCGTGGGGCCCAGGCTCTAGCGGGAGGGACTACAATGAGCAGTTCTTC.

The V and J genes are TRBV27 and TRBJ2-5, with 9 nucleotides matching TRBD1. J gave up 1 base and V 6 bases, and 15 bases lay outside the gene matches. Germline lookup yields CDR1 MNHEY and CDR2 SMNVEV (reference sequence). This CDR3 has 18 residues. Written as DNA, the CDR3 is TGTGCCAGCAGACCGACCTTGGGGACAGGGCCTTTCCAAGAGACCCAGTACTTC. Translating gives CASRPTLGTGPFQETQYF.